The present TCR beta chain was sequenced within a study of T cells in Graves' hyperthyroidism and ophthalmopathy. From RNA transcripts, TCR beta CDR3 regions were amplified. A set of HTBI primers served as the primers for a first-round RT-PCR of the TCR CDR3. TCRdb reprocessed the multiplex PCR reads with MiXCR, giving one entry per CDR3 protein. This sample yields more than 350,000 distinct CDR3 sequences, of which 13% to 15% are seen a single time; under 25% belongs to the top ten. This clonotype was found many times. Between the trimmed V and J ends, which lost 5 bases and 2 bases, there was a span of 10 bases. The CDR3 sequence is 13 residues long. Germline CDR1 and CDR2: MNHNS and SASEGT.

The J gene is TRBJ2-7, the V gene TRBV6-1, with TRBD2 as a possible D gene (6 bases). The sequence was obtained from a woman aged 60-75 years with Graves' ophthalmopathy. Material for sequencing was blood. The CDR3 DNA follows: TGTGCCAGCAGTTTGGCGGGGACCTACGAGCAGTACTTC. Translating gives CASSLAGTYEQYF.